A single sample gave rise to the 19 T cell receptor beta chains below, sequenced in a study of shared T cell receptors in the human thymus. Sequencing was performed with immunoSEQ multiplex PCR; in TCRdb, only in-frame clones are kept and a portion is missing. This table has about 660,000 clones, around 87% appearing once. These data were also reused for a study on human thymus T cells.

Material for sequencing was thymocytes. Receptors were obtained from a boy in the first two years of life with a congenital heart defect.

The chain uses TRBV6-7 and TRBJ2-1, with TRBD2 matching 13 bases. TRBV6-7 belongs to the ORF category, with a function that is uncertain. Germline trimming cut 0 bases from V and 4 bases from J; bases unmatched to any gene: 3. The CDR3 is 17 amino acids. CDR3 residues: CASSYSELAGGYNEQFF. The CDR3 DNA sequence: TGTGCCAGCAGTTACTCGGAACTAGCGGGAGGGTACAATGAGCAGTTCTTC.

The chain couples TRBV11-3 to TRBJ2-6; 9 nucleotides agree with TRBD1. The germline V gene encodes CDR1 SGHNT and CDR2 YENEEA. V lost 5 bases and J lost 0; bases outside the gene matches: 8. There are 18 residues in the CDR3. The CDR3 DNA follows: TGTGCCAGCAGCGCCCGACAGGGGGGCGACTCTGGGGCCAACGTCCTGACTTTC. It is translated as CASSARQGGDSGANVLTF.

A note on this clone: A read error may produce the germline difference seen at one junction end. This chain connects TRBV15 to TRBJ2-7; no clear D gene. Germline V lookup: CDR1 LNHNV, CDR2 YYDKDF (reference sequence). The CDR3 has 10 amino acids. The CDR3 spells CATSRATPNF. The CDR3 DNA follows: TGTGCCACCAGCAGAGCGACTCCAAACTTC.

This sequence joins TRBV27 and TRBJ2-7, with D perhaps TRBD1 (6 bases). V was trimmed by 3 bases and J by 1 base, leaving 13 bases between them. The CDR3 totals 15 residues. The germline V gene has CDR1 MNHEY and CDR2 SMNVEV (reference sequence). The DNA of the CDR3 is TGTGCCAGCAGTTTGGGGATGACAGGATCCTACGAGCAGTACTTC. The encoded protein is CASSLGMTGSYEQYF.

This chain links TRBV4-1 with TRBJ2-5, with 8 bases identical to TRBD2. CDR1 and CDR2 from the germline V gene are MGHRA and YSYEKL. The J segment lost 5 bases and the V segment lost 5 bases, leaving 10 bases of the junction unmatched. This CDR3 is 15 amino acids long. In DNA form, the CDR3 reads TGCGCCAGCAGCTTTCGGACTAGCTTCATGGAGACCCAGTACTTC. It specifies CASSFRTSFMETQYF.

In its sample, this clone was seen a few times. The V and J genes are TRBV7-2 and TRBJ2-1; 9 bases are a match to TRBD2. CDR3 length: 19 residues. Trimming at V came to 1 base and at J to 2 bases, leaving 12 bases not matched to a gene. Germline V gene data show CDR1 as SGHTA and CDR2 as FQGNSA. CDR3 in amino acids: CASSLDWREGLRTYNEQFF. The CDR3 DNA follows: TGTGCCAGCAGCTTAGACTGGCGGGAGGGCCTTAGGACCTACAATGAGCAGTTCTTC.

The J gene is TRBJ2-7, the V gene TRBV28, with 8 bases aligning to TRBD1. Germline CDR1 MDHEN, CDR2 SYDVKM. Germline trimming cut 9 bases from V and 2 bases from J; bases unmatched to any gene: 12. The CDR3 consists of 15 residues. As DNA, the CDR3 is TGTGCCAGACCCCGGGGACAGGCATCGCCCTACGAGCAGTACTTC. Encoded protein: CARPRGQASPYEQYF.

The V and J genes are TRBV5-1 and TRBJ2-7, with D possibly TRBD1 on 6 matching bases. From germline, CDR1 is SGHRS and CDR2 YFSETQ. The V and J ends lost 3 bases and 0 bases respectively, with 13 bases between them. The CDR3 totals 15 residues. CDR3 protein: CASSSTGKSSYEQYF. CDR3 DNA: TGCGCCAGCAGCTCGACAGGCAAAAGCTCCTACGAGCAGTACTTC. The complete variable domain, with remaining parts taken from reference TRBV5-1 and TRBJ2-7, reads KAGVTQTPRYLIKTRGQQVTLSCSPISGHRSVSWYQQTPGQGLQFLFEYFSETQRNKGNFPGRFSGRQFSNSRSEMNVSTLELGDSALYLCASSSTGKSSYEQYFGPGTRLTVT.

The chain uses TRBV27 and TRBJ2-7; 7 bases align to TRBD1. The trim removed 6 bases at V and 0 bases at J, leaving 5 bases unmatched. The CDR3 extends over 14 amino acids. Per germline, CDR1 MNHEY and CDR2 SMNVEV (reference sequence). The CDR3 DNA reads as TGTGCCAGCAGCAAGGGACAGAGCTCCTACGAGCAGTACTTC. This codes for CASSKGQSSYEQYF.

The V gene is TRBV7-6, the J gene TRBJ1-4, with no clear D. V shed 2 bases and J shed 0 bases, with 7 bases lying between them. From germline, CDR1 is SGHVS and CDR2 FNYEAQ. This CDR3 spans 15 amino acids. Here the CDR3 DNA reads TGTGCCAGCAGCTTAAAATCGTCAACTAATGAAAAACTGTTTTTT. Translating it yields CASSLKSSTNEKLFF.

In this sample, this clone turned up once. In nucleotides, the CDR3 is TGTGCCAGTAGTATAGAAGACAGGCGAAAGGATGGCTACACCTTC. This codes for CASSIEDRRKDGYTF. This chain uses TRBV19 with TRBJ1-2; perhaps TRBD1 as D (6 bases). CDR1 is LNHDA and CDR2 is SQIVND in the germline V gene (reference sequence). This CDR3 has 15 residues. The V gene lost 0 bases and the J gene lost 6 bases, with 14 bases spanning the gap.

Only a few counts were recorded for this clone. This rearrangement joins TRBV5-4 to TRBJ2-3; 12 bases are a match to TRBD2. Trimming took 0 bases from V and 1 from J; bases not matched to a gene: 6. The CDR3 is 18 amino acids. The germline V gene has CDR1 SGHNT and CDR2 YYREEE (reference sequence). The CDR3 nucleotides are TGTGCCAGCAGCTTGGGGACTAGCGGGGTAGGTGGCACAGATACGCAGTATTTT. It yields the protein CASSLGTSGVGGTDTQYF.

This chain links TRBV14 with TRBJ2-7; 10 nucleotides match TRBD2. CDR3 length equals 15 residues. V dropped 4 bases and J dropped 4; count of bases not matched to a gene: 7. Germline V gene lookup returns CDR1 SGHDN and CDR2 FVKESK. This CDR3 reads CASSRSLAGKYEQYF. The CDR3 DNA sequence: TGTGCCAGCAGCCGGTCACTAGCGGGAAAGTACGAGCAGTACTTC.

This clone was observed once. The J gene is TRBJ2-3, the V gene TRBV5-1; a possible D gene is TRBD1 (6 bases). CDR1 is SGHRS and CDR2 is YFSETQ in the germline V gene. Trimming shortened V by 2 bases and J by 0 bases, and 13 bases separated the two germline ends. This CDR3 comprises 16 residues. Here the CDR3 reads CASSLPNRASTDTQYF. DNA of the CDR3: TGCGCCAGCAGCTTACCCAACAGGGCTAGCACAGATACGCAGTATTTT.

Turning to this clone: The junction departs from germline at one end; a sequencing error may be responsible. The chain combines TRBV13 with TRBJ1-1; TRBD1 aligns across 8 bases. This CDR3 has 17 residues. Germline CDR1 PRHDT, CDR2 FYEKMQ (reference sequence). CDR3 in amino acids: CASILSQGAGMNTEAFF. The CDR3, as DNA: TGTGCCAGCATCTTATCCCAGGGGGCTGGAATGAACACTGAAGCTTTCTTT. Complete variable domain (other parts from reference TRBV13 and TRBJ1-1): AAGVIQSPRHLIKEKRETATLKCYPIPRHDTVYWYQQGPGQDPQFLISFYEKMQSDKGSIPDRFSAQQFSDYHSELNMSSLELGDSALYFCASILSQGAGMNTEAFFGQGTRLTVV.

The V call is TRBV6-6, the J call TRBJ2-4; the D gene is possibly TRBD1 (6 bases). Looked up from germline, CDR1 is MNHNY and CDR2 is SVGAGI (reference sequence). Trimming took off 2 bases at V and 10 bases at J, with 21 bases between the two ends. This CDR3 is 16 amino acids long. Written as DNA, the CDR3 is TGTGCCAGCAGTTACCCCCCCCCAGGGACACCGAGGATTCAGTACTTC. Amino acids: CASSYPPPGTPRIQYF.

The genes are TRBV6-6 and TRBJ1-1, with D unresolved. The CDR3 is made up of 13 amino acids. The germline CDR1 and CDR2 sequences are MNHNY and SVGAGI (reference sequence). Trimming took off 6 bases at V and 0 bases at J, with 8 bases between the two ends. CDR3 bases: TGTGCCAGCAGCCTCTTCTTGAACACTGAAGCTTTCTTT. Translating gives CASSLFLNTEAFF.

This clone has a handful of counts. The CDR3: CASSGTSGPGSTGELFF. The CDR3 coding sequence is TGTGCCAGTAGCGGGACTAGCGGGCCTGGGAGCACCGGGGAGCTGTTTTTT. The chain joins TRBV19 to TRBJ2-2; 12 nucleotides align to TRBD2. The CDR3 runs to 17 residues. V was pared by 6 bases and J by 4 bases, with 9 bases of the junction left unmatched. Germline CDR1 and CDR2: LNHDA and SQIVND (reference sequence).

In regard to this clone: Compared with germline, one end of the junction differs, possibly owing to a read error. The chain is built from TRBV20-1 and TRBJ1-2, with unresolved D. This CDR3 has 8 residues. Germline V gives CDR1 DFQATT, CDR2 SNEGSKA (reference sequence). In DNA, the CDR3 is TGCAGGCGGGCCTCTCCCGTTTTC. This sequence encodes CRRASPVF.